The sequence of this TCR beta chain was determined in a study of blood T cell repertoires in COVID-19. In the original analysis: By means of reference gene primer amplification, nucleated cell counts were estimated. The table came from immunoSEQ multiplex PCR; TCRdb's copy has only in-frame clones and leaves some out. That table furnishes V, J and clone size, whereas the DNA furnished D and trimming. The table shows approximately 270,000 clones, with roughly 80% occurring only once. Many counts were recorded for this clone. Germline CDR1 is SGHRS and CDR2 is YFSETQ. V shed 0 bases and J 8 bases; nucleotides not matched to a gene: 6. The CDR3 consists of 14 residues.

Sequencing input: peripheral blood. The receptor was derived from a man aged 80 or over with acute or convalescent COVID-19. The rearrangement uses TRBV5-1 and TRBJ2-7; 9 nucleotides agree with TRBD2. The CDR3 spells CASSLDPAGGKQYF. Here the CDR3 DNA reads TGCGCCAGCAGCTTGGACCCAGCGGGGGGAAAGCAGTACTTC.